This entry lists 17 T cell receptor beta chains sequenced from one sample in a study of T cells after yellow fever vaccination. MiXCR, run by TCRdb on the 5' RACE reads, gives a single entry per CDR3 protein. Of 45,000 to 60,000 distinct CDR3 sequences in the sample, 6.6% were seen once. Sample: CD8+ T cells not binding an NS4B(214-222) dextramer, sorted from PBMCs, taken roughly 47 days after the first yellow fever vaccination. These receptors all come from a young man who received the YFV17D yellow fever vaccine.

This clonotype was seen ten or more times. The CDR3 reads CASSQDLQGSGGFTEAFF. The CDR3 DNA sequence: TGTGCCAGCAGCCAAGATCTACAGGGTAGCGGCGGTTTCACTGAAGCTTTCTTT. The chain couples TRBV4-2 to TRBJ1-1, with D perhaps matching TRBD1 (6 bases). Trimming pared 0 bases from V and 4 bases from J, leaving 21 bases between. Germline loops: CDR1 LGHNA, CDR2 YNFKEQ. CDR3 length: 18 residues.

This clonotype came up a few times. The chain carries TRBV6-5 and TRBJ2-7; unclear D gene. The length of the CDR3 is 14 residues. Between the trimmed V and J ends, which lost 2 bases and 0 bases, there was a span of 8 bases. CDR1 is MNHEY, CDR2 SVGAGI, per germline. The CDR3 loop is CASSYRLSSYEQYF. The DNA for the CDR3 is TGTGCCAGCAGTTACCGACTGAGCTCCTACGAGCAGTACTTC.

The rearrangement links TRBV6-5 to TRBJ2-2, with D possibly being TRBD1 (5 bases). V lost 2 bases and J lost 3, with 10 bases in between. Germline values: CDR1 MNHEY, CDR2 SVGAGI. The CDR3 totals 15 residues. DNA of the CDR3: TGTGCCAGCAGTTACCGCCAGGGTCACACCGGGGAGCTGTTTTTT. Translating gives CASSYRQGHTGELFF.

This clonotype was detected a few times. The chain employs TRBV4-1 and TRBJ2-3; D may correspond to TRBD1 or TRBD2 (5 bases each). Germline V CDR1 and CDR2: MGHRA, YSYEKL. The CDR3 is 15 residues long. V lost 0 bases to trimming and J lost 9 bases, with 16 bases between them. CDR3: CASSQDRGPSETQYF. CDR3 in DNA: TGCGCCAGCAGCCAAGACCGGGGACCTTCGGAGACGCAGTATTTT.

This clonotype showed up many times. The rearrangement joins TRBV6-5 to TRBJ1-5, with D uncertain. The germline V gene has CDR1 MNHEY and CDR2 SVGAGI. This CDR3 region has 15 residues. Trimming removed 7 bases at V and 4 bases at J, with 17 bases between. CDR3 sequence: CASTPGVGKNQPQHF. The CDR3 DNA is TGTGCCAGCACCCCTGGGGTAGGGAAAAATCAGCCCCAGCATTTT.

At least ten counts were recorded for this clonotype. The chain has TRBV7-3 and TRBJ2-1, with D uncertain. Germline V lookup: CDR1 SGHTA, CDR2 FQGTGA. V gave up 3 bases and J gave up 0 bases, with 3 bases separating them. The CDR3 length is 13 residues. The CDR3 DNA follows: TGTGCCAGCAGCTTGGACTCCTACAATGAGCAGTTCTTC. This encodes CASSLDSYNEQFF. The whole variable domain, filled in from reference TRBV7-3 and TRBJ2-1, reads GAGVSQTPSNKVTEKGKYVELRCDPISGHTALYWYRQSLGQGPEFLIYFQGTGAADDSGLPNDRFFAVRPEGSVSTLKIQRTERGDSAVYLCASSLDSYNEQFFGPGTRLTVL.

CDR3 sequence: CASSTAPGGGTDHTGELFF. The CDR3 nucleotides read TGTGCCAGCAGCACTGCTCCGGGGGGTGGGACAGATCACACCGGGGAGCTGTTTTTT. The chain uses TRBV21-1 and TRBJ2-2; the D call of TRBD1 is as the table states it, not checked on the DNA. TRBV21-1 is marked as a pseudogene. The length of the CDR3 is 19 residues.

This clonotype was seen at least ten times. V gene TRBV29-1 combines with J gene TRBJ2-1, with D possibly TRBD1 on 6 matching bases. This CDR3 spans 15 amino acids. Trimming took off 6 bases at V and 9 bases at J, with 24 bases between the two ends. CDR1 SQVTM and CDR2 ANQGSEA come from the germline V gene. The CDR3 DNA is TGCAGCGTGGGGCCCCTTAGGGGACATCTAGGTGAGCAGTTCTTC. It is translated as CSVGPLRGHLGEQFF.

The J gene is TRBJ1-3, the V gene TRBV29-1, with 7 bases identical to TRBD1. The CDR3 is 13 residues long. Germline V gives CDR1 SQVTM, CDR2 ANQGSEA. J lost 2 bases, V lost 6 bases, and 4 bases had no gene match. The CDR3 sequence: CSVLGQAGNTIYF. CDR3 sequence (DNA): TGCAGCGTATTAGGACAGGCTGGAAACACCATATATTTT.

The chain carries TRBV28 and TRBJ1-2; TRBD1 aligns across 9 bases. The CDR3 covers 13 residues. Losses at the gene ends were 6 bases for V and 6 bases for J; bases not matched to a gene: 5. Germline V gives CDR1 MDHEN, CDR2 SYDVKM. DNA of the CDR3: TGTGCCAGCAGCCGGACAGGGGCCGATGGCTACACCTTC. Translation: CASSRTGADGYTF.

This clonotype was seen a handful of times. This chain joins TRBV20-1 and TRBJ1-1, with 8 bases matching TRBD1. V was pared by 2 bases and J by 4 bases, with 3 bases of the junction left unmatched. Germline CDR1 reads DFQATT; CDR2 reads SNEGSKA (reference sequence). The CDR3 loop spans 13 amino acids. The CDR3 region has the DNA TGCAGTGCTAGACACAGGGGGAGCACTGAAGCTTTCTTT. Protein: CSARHRGSTEAFF.

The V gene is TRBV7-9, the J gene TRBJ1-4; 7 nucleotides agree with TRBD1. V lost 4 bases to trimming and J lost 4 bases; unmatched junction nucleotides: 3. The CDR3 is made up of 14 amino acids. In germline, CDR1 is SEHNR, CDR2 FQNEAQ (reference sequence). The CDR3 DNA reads TGTGCCAGCAGCTCGGGACAGCTTAATGAAAAACTGTTTTTT. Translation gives CASSSGQLNEKLFF.

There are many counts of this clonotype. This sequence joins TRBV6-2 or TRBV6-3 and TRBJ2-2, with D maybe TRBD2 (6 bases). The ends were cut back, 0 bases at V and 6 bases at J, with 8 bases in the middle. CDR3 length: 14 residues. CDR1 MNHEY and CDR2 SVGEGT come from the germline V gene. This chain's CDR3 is CASSYSGGPGELFF. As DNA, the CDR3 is TGTGCCAGCAGTTACTCGGGGGGACCCGGGGAGCTGTTTTTT.

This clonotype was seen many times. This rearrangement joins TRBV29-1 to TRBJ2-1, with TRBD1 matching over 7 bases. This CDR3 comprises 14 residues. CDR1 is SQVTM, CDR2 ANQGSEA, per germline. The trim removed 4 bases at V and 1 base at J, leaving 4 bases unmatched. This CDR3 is CSVVGQESYNEQFF. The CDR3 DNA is TGCAGCGTTGTAGGACAGGAATCCTACAATGAGCAGTTCTTC.

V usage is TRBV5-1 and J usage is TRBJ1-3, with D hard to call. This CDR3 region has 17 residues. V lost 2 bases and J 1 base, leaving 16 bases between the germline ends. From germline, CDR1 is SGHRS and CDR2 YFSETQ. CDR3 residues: CASSFYPEISSGNTIYF. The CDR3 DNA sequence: TGCGCCAGCAGCTTCTACCCGGAAATCAGTTCTGGAAACACCATATATTTT. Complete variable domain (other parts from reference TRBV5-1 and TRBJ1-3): KAGVTQTPRYLIKTRGQQVTLSCSPISGHRSVSWYQQTPGQGLQFLFEYFSETQRNKGNFPGRFSGRQFSNSRSEMNVSTLELGDSALYLCASSFYPEISSGNTIYFGEGSWLTVV.

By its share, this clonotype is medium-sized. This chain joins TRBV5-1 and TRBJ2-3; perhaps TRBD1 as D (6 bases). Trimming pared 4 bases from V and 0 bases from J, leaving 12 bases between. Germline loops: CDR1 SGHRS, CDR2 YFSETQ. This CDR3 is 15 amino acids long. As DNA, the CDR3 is TGCGCCAGCAGCCCAGGACAGACTAGCACAGATACGCAGTATTTT. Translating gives CASSPGQTSTDTQYF.

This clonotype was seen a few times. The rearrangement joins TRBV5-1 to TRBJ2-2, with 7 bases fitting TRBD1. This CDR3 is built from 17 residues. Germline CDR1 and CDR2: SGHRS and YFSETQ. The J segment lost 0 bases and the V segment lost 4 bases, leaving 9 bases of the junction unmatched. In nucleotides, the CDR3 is TGCGCCAGCAGCAACCCCGGGACAGAACCGAACACCGGGGAGCTGTTTTTT. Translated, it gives CASSNPGTEPNTGELFF. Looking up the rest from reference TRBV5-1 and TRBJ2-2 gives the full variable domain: KAGVTQTPRYLIKTRGQQVTLSCSPISGHRSVSWYQQTPGQGLQFLFEYFSETQRNKGNFPGRFSGRQFSNSRSEMNVSTLELGDSALYLCASSNPGTEPNTGELFFGEGSRLTVL.